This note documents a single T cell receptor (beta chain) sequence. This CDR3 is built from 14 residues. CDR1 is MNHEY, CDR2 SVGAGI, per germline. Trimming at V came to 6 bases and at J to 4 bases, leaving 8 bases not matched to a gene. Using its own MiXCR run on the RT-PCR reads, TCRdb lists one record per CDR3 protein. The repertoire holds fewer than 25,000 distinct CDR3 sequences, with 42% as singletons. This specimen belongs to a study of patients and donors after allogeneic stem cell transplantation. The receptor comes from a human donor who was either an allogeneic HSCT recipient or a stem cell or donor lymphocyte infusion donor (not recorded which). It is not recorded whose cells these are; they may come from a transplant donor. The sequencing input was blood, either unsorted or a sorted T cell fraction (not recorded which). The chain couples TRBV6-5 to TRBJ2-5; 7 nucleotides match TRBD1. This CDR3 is CASRQLGGRETQYF. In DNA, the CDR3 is TGTGCCAGCAGACAATTAGGGGGCCGAGAGACCCAGTACTTC.